The 9 T cell receptor beta chains below all came from one sample that was sequenced in a study of T cells in women clearing cervical HPV infection (dated 2018 in TCRdb). The library was built by means of the immunoSEQ multiplex PCR assay. Sourced from immuneACCESS, this table was stored by TCRdb with only in-frame sequences that have V and J called. A share of the clones is absent; for the studies checked, an unresolved V gene accounts for under half, and the remainder has no known explanation. The table for this sample lists around 24,000 clones. Of the sample, around 3.5% falls within the top ten clones. Sequencing input: blood buffy coat. The receptors derive from a woman between 18 and 70 years old with a cervical HPV16 infection that either progressed to CIN3+ or cleared (not recorded which).

Concerning this clone: The sequence runs out 3 residues before the end of the CDR3; the remainder is reconstructed from the germline J gene. This rearrangement joins TRBV12-3 or TRBV12-4 to TRBJ1-5; 12 nucleotides align to TRBD1. Losses at the gene ends were 2 bases for V and 5 bases for J; bases not matched to a gene: 4. The CDR3 consists of 16 residues. The chain's CDR3 is CASSLQGQGADQPQHF. The DNA read from the CDR3 is TGTGCCAGCAGTTTACAGGGACAGGGGGCGGATCAGCCC.

CDR3 DNA (partial): TGTGCCAGCAGCTCTAAGGGCAGGGAGACC. This translates into CASSSKGRET. The entire CDR3 protein reads CASSSKGRETQYF. The V and J genes are TRBV7-9 and TRBJ2-5, with D unresolved. Coverage ceases 3 residues before the CDR3 finishes, and the germline J gene fills in the end. Trimming pared 4 bases from V and 5 bases from J, leaving 11 bases between. Germline CDR1 is SEHNR and CDR2 is FQNEAQ (reference sequence). The length of the CDR3 is 13 residues.

Comments on this clone: The read ends 3 residues shy of where the CDR3 ends; the end is completed using the germline J gene. V usage is TRBV7-6 and J usage is TRBJ2-2; a possible D gene is TRBD1 (5 bases). Germline lookup yields CDR1 SGHVS and CDR2 FNYEAQ. Trimming took 8 bases from V and 4 from J, leaving 17 bases between them. This CDR3 has 15 amino acids. CDR3 amino acids: CASGPQPTGTGELFF. The DNA read from the CDR3 is TGTGCCAGCGGCCCTCAACCCACAGGCACCGGGGAG.

On this clone: Read data end 3 residues before the CDR3 end; the end is taken from the germline J gene. This chain links TRBV18 with TRBJ2-4, with TRBD2 identical over 7 bases. The length of the CDR3 is 14 residues. Germline CDR1 is KGHSH and CDR2 is LQKENI. The part of the CDR3 DNA that was read is TGTGCCAGCTCACCAGGGGAGGGGAACTATGGT. Protein product: CASSPGEGNYG. The CDR3, in full, reads CASSPGEGNYGQYF. Drawing the rest from reference TRBV18 and TRBJ2-4, the complete variable domain is NAGVMQNPRHLVRRRGQEARLRCSPMKGHSHVYWYRQLPEEGLKFMVYLQKENIIDESGMPKERFSAEFPKEGPSILRIQQVVRGDSAAYFCASSPGEGNYGQYFGAGTRLSVL.

Points on this clone: The read ends 3 residues before the CDR3 terminus; that terminus is restored from the germline J gene. The chain couples TRBV7-2 to TRBJ2-7; no reliable D call. CDR1 SGHTA and CDR2 FQGNSA come from the germline V gene. Trimming took off 1 base at V and 3 bases at J, with 10 bases between the two ends. CDR3 length: 14 residues. The sequenced CDR3 bases are TGTGCCAGCAGCTTAGAAGCGATTAACTACGAG. Translation gives CASSLEAINYE. The CDR3 reads in full as CASSLEAINYEQYF.

To note about this clone: The read ends 3 residues shy of where the CDR3 ends; the end is completed using the germline J gene. The V call is TRBV7-2, the J call TRBJ1-1, with D tentatively TRBD1 (5 bases). Trimming cost V 1 base and J 1 base, with 7 bases left between them. In germline, CDR1 is SGHTA, CDR2 FQGNSA. There are 14 residues in the CDR3. The CDR3 DNA, read in part, is TGTGCCAGCAGCTTAGGGGGGGGGAACACTGAA. Translation gives CASSLGGGNTE. The full-length CDR3 reads as CASSLGGGNTEAFF.

Concerning this clone itself: An end of the junction differs from the germline gene, which may be a read error. The CDR3 goes on 3 residues after the read ends, and that part is filled in from the germline J gene. The chain has TRBV4-2 and TRBJ2-3; no definite D call. The CDR3 consists of 13 residues. Germline CDR1 LGHNA, CDR2 YNFKEQ. The DNA read from the CDR3 is TGCGCCAGCAGTCGCACAGGCACAGATACG. Amino acids: CASSRTGTDT. The entire CDR3 protein reads CASSRTGTDTQYF.

Worth noting for this clone: Read sequence stops 3 residues before the CDR3 end, and the germline J gene provides the missing end. This chain links TRBV18 with TRBJ2-3; TRBD2 agrees at 9 bases. This CDR3 has 16 amino acids. Germline V gives CDR1 KGHSH, CDR2 LQKENI. Trimming at V came to 1 base and at J to 2 bases, leaving 4 bases not matched to a gene. CDR3: CASSPLAGGATDTQYF. The sequenced CDR3 bases are TGTGCCAGCTCACCACTTGCGGGGGGGGCCACAGATACG.

The CDR3 bases that were read are TGTGCCAGCTCGGACAGGGGGGCGGAGAAA. Its protein is CASSDRGAEK. The full CDR3 protein is CASSDRGAEKLFF. V usage is TRBV13 and J usage is TRBJ1-4, with TRBD1 matching 10 bases. The read terminates 3 residues before the CDR3 end, so the remaining end is supplied by the germline J gene. Germline CDR1 PRHDT, CDR2 FYEKMQ (reference sequence). CDR3 size: 13 residues.